One sample yielded the 21 T cell receptor beta chains listed below, sequenced in a study of early T cells in non-severe SARS-CoV-2 infection. TCRdb re-derived calls from the 5' RACE reads in MiXCR, one entry per CDR3 protein. The sample records around 47,000 distinct CDR3 sequences, roughly a tenth being singletons. Material: whole blood. These receptors were collected from an adult who was a healthcare worker with PCR-confirmed SARS-CoV-2 infection or an uninfected control (not recorded which).

J is TRBJ2-5 and V is TRBV7-2; D is unresolved. The CDR3 covers 16 residues. V shed 1 base and J shed 2 bases, with 14 bases lying between them. Germline CDR1 is SGHTA and CDR2 is FQGNSA. The CDR3 is CASSLGSGRTQETQYF. The CDR3 bases are TGTGCCAGCAGCTTAGGCTCTGGGCGAACACAAGAGACCCAGTACTTC.

The rearrangement joins TRBV6-6 to TRBJ1-4, with a weak D call TRBD1 (5 bases). Trimming cost V 11 bases and J 4 bases, with 20 bases left between them. The CDR3 is 15 residues long. The V gene's germline CDR1 is MNHNY and CDR2 SVGAGI (reference sequence). CDR3 region: CAASGGTEVNEKLFF. The CDR3 bases are TGTGCCGCGTCTGGGGGAACCGAGGTTAATGAAAAACTGTTTTTT.

The J gene is TRBJ2-2, the V gene TRBV7-2; TRBD1 or TRBD2 may be the D gene (5 bases each). Looked up from germline, CDR1 is SGHTA and CDR2 is FQGNSA. Trimming took 6 bases from V and 7 from J, leaving 9 bases between them. CDR3 length equals 12 residues. In DNA form, the CDR3 reads TGTGCCAGCAGACGGGACCGCGGGGAGCTGTTTTTT. This encodes CASRRDRGELFF. Together with reference TRBV7-2 and TRBJ2-2, the CDR3 gives the full variable domain: GAGVSQSPSNKVTEKGKDVELRCDPISGHTALYWYRQSLGQGLEFLIYFQGNSAPDKSGLPSDRFSAERTGGSVSTLTIQRTQQEDSAVYLCASRRDRGELFFGEGSRLTVL.

This clonotype was counted ten times or more. This sequence joins TRBV7-2 and TRBJ1-1, with a tentative D call TRBD1 (5 bases). V was trimmed by 5 bases and J by 8 bases, leaving 18 bases between them. This CDR3 comprises 14 residues. The V gene's germline CDR1 is SGHTA and CDR2 FQGNSA. The CDR3 DNA sequence: TGTGCCAGCAGCCAAATGGGACTCCGGAGGGAAGCTTTCTTT. The encoded protein is CASSQMGLRREAFF.

The chain joins TRBV27 to TRBJ1-6; D remains unclear. The CDR3 is 15 residues long. Trimming shortened V by 2 bases and J by 7 bases, and 12 bases separated the two germline ends. CDR1 is MNHEY, CDR2 SMNVEV, per germline (reference sequence). The CDR3 DNA is TGTGCCAGCAGTTTAACCGAGGCGCGGAATTCACCCCTCCACTTT. Translation gives CASSLTEARNSPLHF.

Note on this clonotype: Since a much larger clone is just one base distant, this may be a read error. V and J are TRBV6-5 and TRBJ1-6; D remains unclear. CDR1 is MNHEY and CDR2 is SVGAGI in the germline V gene. Between the trimmed V and J ends, which lost 0 bases and 8 bases, there was a span of 11 bases. This CDR3 is 15 amino acids long. CDR3 residues: CASSYSRLNDSPLHF. The CDR3 region has the DNA TGTGCCAGCAGTTACTCCCGGCTGAATGATTCACCCCTCCACTTT.

V and J are TRBV29-1 and TRBJ2-7, with TRBD1 matching over 9 bases. The CDR3 covers 14 residues. Germline lookup yields CDR1 SQVTM and CDR2 ANQGSEA. V shed 4 bases and J 0 bases; nucleotides not matched to a gene: 4. CDR3 DNA sequence: TGCAGCGTTGGAGGGACAGGGAGCTCCTACGAGCAGTACTTC. It encodes CSVGGTGSSYEQYF.

The sample holds a few counts of this clonotype. The chain joins TRBV12-3 or TRBV12-4 to TRBJ2-1; 7 nucleotides align to TRBD2. The CDR3 extends over 15 amino acids. J gave up 7 bases and V 1 base, and 7 bases lay outside the gene matches. The CDR3 DNA reads as TGTGCCAGCAGTTTAGTACAGCGGGGAACTAATGAGCAGTTCTTC. This sequence encodes CASSLVQRGTNEQFF.

The sample holds many counts of this clonotype. The CDR3 coding sequence is TGTGCCAGCCTGGGGCAGGGGCATCAGCCCCAGCATTTT. It codes for CASLGQGHQPQHF. The chain combines TRBV12-3 or TRBV12-4 with TRBJ1-5; TRBD1 is a possible D gene (6 bases). The CDR3 spans 13 residues. V gave up 8 bases and J gave up 5 bases, with 13 bases separating them.

Comments on this clonotype: The junction shows a germline mismatch at one end, possibly a read error. V is TRBV5-6 and J is TRBJ2-7; no definite D call. Germline CDR1 and CDR2: SGHDT and YYEEEE. The CDR3 is made up of 14 amino acids. In DNA form, the CDR3 reads TGTGCCAGCAGCTCCGTCGGGCTCTCCCACGAGCAGTACTTC. This gives the protein CASSSVGLSHEQYF.

This clonotype occurred many times. The chain combines TRBV7-6 with TRBJ2-1; TRBD1 aligns across 9 bases. The CDR3 covers 15 residues. V was pared by 5 bases and J by 5 bases, with 7 bases of the junction left unmatched. Germline CDR1 SGHVS, CDR2 FNYEAQ. CDR3 DNA: TGTGCCAGCAGCCCCGGGACAGGGCGGCACAATGAGCAGTTCTTC. This encodes CASSPGTGRHNEQFF.

The V call is TRBV7-2, the J call TRBJ2-3, with D maybe TRBD1 (5 bases). Looked up from germline, CDR1 is SGHTA and CDR2 is FQGNSA. The CDR3 length is 12 residues. The V end was cut by 4 bases, the J end by 4 bases, with 6 bases between. The CDR3 nucleotides read TGTGCCAGCAGCTACAGGTCAGATACGCAGTATTTT. Protein product: CASSYRSDTQYF.

This clonotype was counted many times. The chain joins TRBV4-3 to TRBJ2-1; 7 positions agree with TRBD2. V was pared by 3 bases and J by 2 bases, with 4 bases of the junction left unmatched. This CDR3 has 15 amino acids. Germline assignment: CDR1 LGHNA and CDR2 YSLEER. CDR3 nucleotides: TGCGCCAGCAGCCATCCGGGACTAACCTACAATGAGCAGTTCTTC. Translation: CASSHPGLTYNEQFF.

Only a few counts were recorded for this clonotype. The chain employs TRBV7-8 and TRBJ1-5; 9 bases fit TRBD1. Germline V gives CDR1 SGHVS, CDR2 FQNEAQ. J lost 2 bases, V lost 0 bases, and 2 bases had no gene match. The CDR3 is made up of 16 amino acids. The CDR3 DNA sequence: TGTGCCAGCAGCTTAGCGAGGACAGGGGGCAATCAGCCCCAGCATTTT. It yields the protein CASSLARTGGNQPQHF. Filled out from reference TRBV7-8 and TRBJ1-5, the complete variable domain reads GAGVSQSPRYKVAKRGQDVALRCDPISGHVSLFWYQQALGQGPEFLTYFQNEAQLDKSGLPSDRFFAERPEGSVSTLKIQRTQQEDSAVYLCASSLARTGGNQPQHFGDGTRLSIL.

This chain uses TRBV4-1 with TRBJ1-2; the D is unclear. CDR3 length: 15 residues. V was trimmed by 1 base and J by 4 bases, leaving 13 bases between them. CDR1 is MGHRA, CDR2 YSYEKL, per germline. In nucleotides, the CDR3 is TGCGCCAGCAGCCAAGCTTCAACGGGTATCTATGGCTACACCTTC. Protein: CASSQASTGIYGYTF.

This clonotype is large (0.1 to 1%) in the sample. This rearrangement joins TRBV12-3 or TRBV12-4 to TRBJ2-1; 8 bases line up with TRBD2. CDR3 length equals 15 residues. V lost 6 bases, J lost 0 bases, and 4 bases stayed unmatched. CDR3 amino acids: CASRAGASSYNEQFF. The CDR3 DNA reads TGTGCCAGCAGAGCGGGGGCGAGCTCCTACAATGAGCAGTTCTTC.

This clonotype appeared many times. The chain uses TRBV18 and TRBJ1-4; 9 bases are a match to TRBD1. Germline trimming cut 3 bases from V and 7 bases from J; bases unmatched to any gene: 3. The V gene's germline CDR1 is KGHSH and CDR2 LQKENI. This CDR3 spans 14 amino acids. Written as DNA, the CDR3 is TGTGCCAGCTCACCGGGACAGGGAAGTGAAAAACTGTTTTTT. Its protein product is CASSPGQGSEKLFF.

This clonotype was counted many times. This sequence joins TRBV6-2 or TRBV6-3 and TRBJ2-7; TRBD1 is a possible D gene (6 bases). The CDR3 contains 13 residues. V dropped 6 bases and J dropped 6 bases, with 15 bases sitting between them. Germline loops: CDR1 MNHEY, CDR2 SVGEGT. This CDR3 reads CASRYGQLSEQYF. The CDR3 DNA reads as TGTGCCAGCAGATACGGACAGCTAAGCGAGCAGTACTTC.

This clonotype was found many times. The chain combines TRBV20-1 with TRBJ1-2; no clear D gene. The CDR3 contains 16 residues. Per germline, CDR1 DFQATT and CDR2 SNEGSKA (reference sequence). V was clipped by 3 bases and J by 5 bases, with 22 bases between them. The CDR3 reads CSARSHQGTSGYGYTF. CDR3 in DNA: TGCAGTGCTAGGAGCCACCAAGGTACCTCAGGTTATGGCTACACCTTC.

This clonotype was detected ten times or more. This chain uses TRBV7-9 with TRBJ2-5; perhaps TRBD1 as D (6 bases). Trimming cost V 3 bases and J 2 bases, with 16 bases left between them. The CDR3 extends over 16 amino acids. CDR1 is SEHNR and CDR2 is FQNEAQ in the germline V gene (reference sequence). CDR3 DNA sequence: TGTGCCAGCAGCTTTGTACCGGGGACATCACAAGAGACCCAGTACTTC. Its translation: CASSFVPGTSQETQYF. The whole variable domain, remainder taken from reference TRBV7-9 and TRBJ2-5, is DTGVSQNPRHKITKRGQNVTFRCDPISEHNRLYWYRQTLGQGPEFLTYFQNEAQLEKSRLLSDRFSAERPKGSFSTLEIQRTEQGDSAMYLCASSFVPGTSQETQYFGPGTRLLVL.

This clonotype was seen more than once but under ten times. The chain carries TRBV6-2 or TRBV6-3 and TRBJ1-5; D possibly corresponds to TRBD1 (5 bases). This CDR3 is 14 amino acids long. Trimming removed 6 bases from V and 5 bases from J, with 14 bases in between. The germline CDR1 and CDR2 sequences are MNHEY and SVGEGT. CDR3 region: CASSPGTDYQPQHF. Here the CDR3 DNA reads TGTGCCAGCAGCCCCGGGACTGACTATCAGCCCCAGCATTTT.